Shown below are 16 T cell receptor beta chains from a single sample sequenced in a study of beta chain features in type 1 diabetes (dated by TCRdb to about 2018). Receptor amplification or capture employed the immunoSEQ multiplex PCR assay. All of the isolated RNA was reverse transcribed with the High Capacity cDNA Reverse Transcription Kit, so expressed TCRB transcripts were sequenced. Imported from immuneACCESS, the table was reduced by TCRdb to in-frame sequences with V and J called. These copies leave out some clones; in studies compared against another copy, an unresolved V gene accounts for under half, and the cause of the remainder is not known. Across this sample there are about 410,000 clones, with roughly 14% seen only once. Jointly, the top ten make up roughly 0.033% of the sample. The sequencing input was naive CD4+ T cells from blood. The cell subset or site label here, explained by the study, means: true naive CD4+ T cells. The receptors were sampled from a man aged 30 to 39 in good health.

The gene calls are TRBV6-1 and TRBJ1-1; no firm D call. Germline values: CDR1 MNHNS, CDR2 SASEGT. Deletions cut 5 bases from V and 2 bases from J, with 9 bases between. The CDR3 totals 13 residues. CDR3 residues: CASSQDSNTEAFF. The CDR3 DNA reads TGTGCCAGCAGTCAGGACTCAAACACTGAAGCTTTCTTT.

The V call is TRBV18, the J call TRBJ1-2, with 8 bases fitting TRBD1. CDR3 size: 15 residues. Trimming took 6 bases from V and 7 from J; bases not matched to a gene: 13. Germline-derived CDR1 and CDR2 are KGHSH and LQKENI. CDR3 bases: TGTGCCAGCTCCACGTCGGCTGGACAGGGACTTGGCTACACCTTC. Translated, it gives CASSTSAGQGLGYTF.

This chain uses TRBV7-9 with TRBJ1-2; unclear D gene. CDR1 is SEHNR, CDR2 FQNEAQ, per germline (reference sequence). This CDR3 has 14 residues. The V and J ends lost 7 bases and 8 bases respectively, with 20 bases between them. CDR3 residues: CASTPGRDALGYTF. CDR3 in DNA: TGTGCCAGCACCCCCGGCAGAGACGCGTTGGGCTACACCTTC. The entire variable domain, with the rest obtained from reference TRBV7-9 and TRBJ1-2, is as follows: DTGVSQNPRHKITKRGQNVTFRCDPISEHNRLYWYRQTLGQGPEFLTYFQNEAQLEKSRLLSDRFSAERPKGSFSTLEIQRTEQGDSAMYLCASTPGRDALGYTFGSGTRLTVV.

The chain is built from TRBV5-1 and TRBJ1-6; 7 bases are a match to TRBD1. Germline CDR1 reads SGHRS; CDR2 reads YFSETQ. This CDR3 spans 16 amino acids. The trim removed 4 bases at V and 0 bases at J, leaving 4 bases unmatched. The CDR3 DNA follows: TGCGCCAGCAGCCCACAGGGGAGCTCCTATAATTCACCCCTCCACTTT. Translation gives CASSPQGSSYNSPLHF. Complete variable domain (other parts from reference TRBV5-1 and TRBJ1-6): KAGVTQTPRYLIKTRGQQVTLSCSPISGHRSVSWYQQTPGQGLQFLFEYFSETQRNKGNFPGRFSGRQFSNSRSEMNVSTLELGDSALYLCASSPQGSSYNSPLHFGNGTRLTVT.

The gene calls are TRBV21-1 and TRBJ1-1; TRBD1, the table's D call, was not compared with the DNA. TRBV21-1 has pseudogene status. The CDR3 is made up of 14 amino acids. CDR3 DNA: TGTGCCAGCAGCAAATTGGACACGAACACTGAAGCTTTCTTT. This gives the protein CASSKLDTNTEAFF.

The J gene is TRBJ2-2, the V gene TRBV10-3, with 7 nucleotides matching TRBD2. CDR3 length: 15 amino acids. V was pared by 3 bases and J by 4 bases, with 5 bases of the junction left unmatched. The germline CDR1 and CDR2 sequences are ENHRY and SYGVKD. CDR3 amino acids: CAISDRTRGTGELFF. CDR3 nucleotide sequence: TGTGCCATCAGTGACCGGACTAGGGGCACCGGGGAGCTGTTTTTT.

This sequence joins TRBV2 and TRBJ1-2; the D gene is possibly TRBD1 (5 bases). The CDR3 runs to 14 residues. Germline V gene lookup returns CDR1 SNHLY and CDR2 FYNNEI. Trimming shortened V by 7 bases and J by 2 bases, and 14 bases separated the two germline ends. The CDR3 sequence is CASNLGRTNYGYTF. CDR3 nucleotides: TGTGCCAGCAACCTGGGACGGACGAACTATGGCTACACCTTC.

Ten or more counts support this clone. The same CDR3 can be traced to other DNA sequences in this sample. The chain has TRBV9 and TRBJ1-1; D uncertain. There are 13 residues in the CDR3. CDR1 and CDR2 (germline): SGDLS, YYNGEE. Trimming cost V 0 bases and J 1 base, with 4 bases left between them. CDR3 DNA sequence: TGTGCCAGCAGCGTAGACAGGAACACTGAAGCTTTCTTT. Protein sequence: CASSVDRNTEAFF.

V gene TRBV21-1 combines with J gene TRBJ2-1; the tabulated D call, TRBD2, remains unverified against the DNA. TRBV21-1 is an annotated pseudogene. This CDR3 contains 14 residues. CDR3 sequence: CASRERGTYNEQFF. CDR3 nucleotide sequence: TGTGCCAGCAGGGAGCGGGGGACCTACAATGAGCAGTTCTTC.

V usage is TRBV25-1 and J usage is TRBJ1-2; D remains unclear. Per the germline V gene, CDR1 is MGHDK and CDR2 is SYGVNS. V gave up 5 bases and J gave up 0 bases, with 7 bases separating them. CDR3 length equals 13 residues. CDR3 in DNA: TGTGCCAGCAGTTTTGGAGCTAACTATGGCTACACCTTC. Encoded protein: CASSFGANYGYTF.

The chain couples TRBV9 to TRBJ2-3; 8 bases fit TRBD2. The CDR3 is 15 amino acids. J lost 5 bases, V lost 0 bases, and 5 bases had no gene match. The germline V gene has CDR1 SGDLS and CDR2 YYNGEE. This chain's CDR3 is CASSVARGGQDTQYF. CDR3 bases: TGTGCCAGCAGCGTAGCTCGGGGGGGCCAAGATACGCAGTATTTT. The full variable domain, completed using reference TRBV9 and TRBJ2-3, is DSGVTQTPKHLITATGQRVTLRCSPRSGDLSVYWYQQSLDQGLQFLIQYYNGEERAKGNILERFSAQQFPDLHSELNLSSLELGDSALYFCASSVARGGQDTQYFGPGTRLTVL.

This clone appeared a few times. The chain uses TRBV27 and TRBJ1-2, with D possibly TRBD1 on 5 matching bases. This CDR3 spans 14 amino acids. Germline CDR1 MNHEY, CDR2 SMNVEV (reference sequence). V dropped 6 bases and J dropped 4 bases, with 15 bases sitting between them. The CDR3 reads CASRMRGLGYGYTF. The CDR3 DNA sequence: TGTGCCAGCAGGATGAGGGGACTGGGCTATGGCTACACCTTC.

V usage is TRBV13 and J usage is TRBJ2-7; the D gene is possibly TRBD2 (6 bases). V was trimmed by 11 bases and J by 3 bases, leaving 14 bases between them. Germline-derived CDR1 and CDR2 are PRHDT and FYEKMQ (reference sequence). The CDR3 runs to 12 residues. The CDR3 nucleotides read TGTGCCGCGGGATCGAGGGGCTACGAGCAGTACTTC. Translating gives CAAGSRGYEQYF.

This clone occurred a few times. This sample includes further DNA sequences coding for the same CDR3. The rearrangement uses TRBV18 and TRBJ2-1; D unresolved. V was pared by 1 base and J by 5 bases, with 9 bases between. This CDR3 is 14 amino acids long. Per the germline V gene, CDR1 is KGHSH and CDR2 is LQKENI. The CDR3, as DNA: TGTGCCAGCTCACCACGCACTGGGGACAATGAGCAGTTCTTC. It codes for CASSPRTGDNEQFF.

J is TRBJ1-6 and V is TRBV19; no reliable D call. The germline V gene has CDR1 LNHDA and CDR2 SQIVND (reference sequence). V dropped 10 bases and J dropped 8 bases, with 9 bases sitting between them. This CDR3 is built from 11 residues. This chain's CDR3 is CATGPDSPLHF. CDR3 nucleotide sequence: TGTGCCACTGGGCCCGATTCACCCCTCCACTTT.

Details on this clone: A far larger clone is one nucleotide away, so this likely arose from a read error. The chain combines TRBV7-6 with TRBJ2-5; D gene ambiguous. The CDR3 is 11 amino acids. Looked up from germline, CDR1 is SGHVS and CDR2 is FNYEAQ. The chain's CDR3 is CASRLEETQYF. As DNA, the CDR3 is TGTGCCAGCAGGTTAGAAGAGACCCAGTACTTC.